A selection of T cell receptor beta chains follows, all from one sample in a study of T-cell reconstitution after alpha-beta-depleted transplantation in children. TCRdb reanalysed the PCR reads using MiXCR and keeps one entry per CDR3 protein. The sample records roughly 200,000 distinct CDR3 sequences, approximately 8.4% being singletons. The source was PBMCs, mostly from graft donor cells, collected 360 days after TCRalphabeta/CD19-depleted stem cell transplant. These receptors came from a male patient under 10 years old who had a stem cell transplant for acute myeloid leukemia, so the T cells may come from the graft donor. The CDR3 runs from the conserved cysteine through the conserved F or W. The D gene is left open where the match is weak. Expanded clones are given a class, and other clones once, few, many or no size at all.

abundance,j_gene,d_gene,v_gene,len,CDR3aa,CDR3nt
NA,TRBJ1-6,TRBD1,TRBV7-2,14,CASSQDRGWSPLHF,TGTGCCAGCAGCCAGGACAGGGGTTGGTCACCCCTCCACTTT
many,TRBJ1-1,NA,TRBV7-2,16,CASSLWGSGFNTEAFF,TGTGCCAGCAGCTTATGGGGCAGTGGGTTTAACACTGAAGCTTTCTTT
many,TRBJ2-3,NA,TRBV2,15,CASSEQGPSTDTQYF,TGTGCCAGCAGTGAACAGGGACCTAGCACAGATACGCAGTATTTT
NA,TRBJ1-4,NA,TRBV11-1,20,CASSLGGGGVGPATNEKLFF,TGTGCCAGCAGCTTAGGAGGGGGGGGCGTCGGGCCCGCAACTAATGAAAAACTGTTTTTT
many,TRBJ2-2,TRBD2,TRBV7-7,16,CASSFVAGGVAGELFF,TGTGCTAGCAGCTTCGTAGCGGGAGGAGTAGCCGGGGAGCTGTTTTTT
many,TRBJ2-2,NA,TRBV4-1,13,CASSPGGQRELFF,TGCGCCAGCAGCCCCGGGGGGCAGAGGGAGCTGTTTTTT
many,TRBJ1-4,NA,TRBV5-5,12,CASSVTGEKLFF,TGTGCCAGCAGTGTGACGGGGGAAAAACTGTTTTTT
few,TRBJ2-3,NA,TRBV18,16,CASSSQRGTRTDTQYF,TGTGCCAGCTCATCCCAGAGGGGAACTCGCACAGATACGCAGTATTTT
few,TRBJ2-7,TRBD2,TRBV7-8,15,CASSPKGTSPYEQYF,TGTGCCAGCAGCCCGAAGGGGACTAGTCCGTACGAGCAGTACTTC
few,TRBJ2-4,NA,TRBV29-1,15,CSVGAGSLAKNIQYF,TGCAGCGTTGGGGCAGGCTCTTTAGCCAAAAACATTCAGTACTTC
many,TRBJ2-3,TRBD2,TRBV5-1,15,CASSLASGVTDTQYF,TGCGCCAGCAGCTTGGCAAGCGGGGTCACAGATACGCAGTATTTT
many,TRBJ2-1,NA,TRBV7-9,12,CASSRAADEQFF,TGTGCCAGCAGCCGCGCCGCAGATGAGCAGTTCTTC
many,TRBJ2-7,TRBD1,TRBV7-9,15,CASSFSGTGSYEQYF,TGTGCCAGCAGCTTCTCCGGGACAGGATCCTACGAGCAGTACTTC
few,TRBJ1-2,TRBD1,TRBV5-1,14,CASSLTGTNYGYTF,TGCGCCAGCAGCCTGACAGGGACTAACTATGGCTACACCTTC
few,TRBJ1-2,NA,TRBV20-1,13,CSATRAGVGGYTF,TGCAGTGCTACCCGGGCAGGGGTTGGTGGCTACACCTTC
NA,TRBJ2-3,TRBD1,TRBV12-3/TRBV12-4,16,CASSFGLRGPLGTQYF,TGTGCCAGCAGTTTCGGTCTAAGGGGGCCCCTTGGTACGCAGTATTTT
few,TRBJ2-3,NA,TRBV7-2,14,CASSPILEADTQYF,TGTGCCAGCAGCCCGATCCTAGAGGCAGATACGCAGTATTTT
medium-sized,TRBJ2-2,NA,TRBV6-6,14,CASRHPGATGELFF,TGTGCCAGCAGGCACCCCGGCGCCACCGGGGAGCTGTTTTTT
few,TRBJ2-5,TRBD2,TRBV29-1,16,CSFARQTSGAQETQYF,TGCAGCTTCGCGAGACAGACTAGCGGGGCACAAGAGACCCAGTACTTC
NA,TRBJ1-1,TRBD1,TRBV12-3/TRBV12-4,15,CASSPLTGGHTEAFF,TGTGCCAGCAGTCCACTGACAGGGGGTCACACTGAAGCTTTCTTT
many,TRBJ2-1,NA,TRBV5-1,15,CASSLAGAGPVQQFF,TGCGCCAGCAGCTTGGCCGGGGCAGGGCCAGTGCAGCAGTTCTTC
many,TRBJ2-2,TRBD1,TRBV12-3/TRBV12-4,16,CASSSTGVANTGELFF,TGTGCCAGCAGTTCAACAGGGGTCGCGAACACCGGGGAGCTGTTTTTT
few,TRBJ2-1,TRBD2,TRBV14,15,CASSQTSGSGYEQFF,TGTGCCAGCAGCCAAACTAGCGGGAGTGGCTATGAGCAGTTCTTC
many,TRBJ2-3,TRBD1,TRBV6-1,14,CASSRDRGLDTQYF,TGTGCCAGCAGCCGGGACAGGGGGCTCGATACGCAGTATTTT
many,TRBJ1-5,TRBD1,TRBV20-1,14,CSAREGQPYQPQHF,TGCAGTGCTAGAGAGGGACAGCCCTATCAGCCCCAGCATTTT
NA,TRBJ1-4,NA,TRBV4-3,14,CASSPDVEGEKLFF,TGCGCCAGCAGCCCGGACGTAGAGGGTGAAAAACTGTTTTTT
many,TRBJ2-1,NA,TRBV12-3/TRBV12-4,16,CASSVLATSSYNEQFF,TGTGCCAGCAGTGTACTAGCTACGAGCTCCTACAATGAGCAGTTCTTC
many,TRBJ2-2,NA,TRBV6-2/TRBV6-3,17,CASSYIALQGEAGELFF,TGTGCCAGCAGTTACATCGCCCTTCAGGGTGAGGCCGGGGAGCTGTTTTTT
many,TRBJ2-3,NA,TRBV5-1,13,CASSLISTDTQYF,TGCGCCAGCAGCTTGATTTCCACAGATACGCAGTATTTT
few,TRBJ1-5,TRBD1,TRBV10-3,15,CATQAGGARNQPQHF,TGTGCCACCCAGGCAGGGGGGGCGAGAAATCAGCCCCAGCATTTT
NA,TRBJ2-1,TRBD2,TRBV6-5,16,CASSYSPSGGYNEQFF,TGTGCCAGCAGTTACTCGCCTAGCGGGGGTTACAATGAGCAGTTCTTC
many,TRBJ2-2,NA,TRBV12-3/TRBV12-4,16,CASNTPGPLKAGELFF,TGTGCCAGCAATACGCCGGGACCCCTAAAGGCCGGGGAGCTGTTTTTT
few,TRBJ2-7,TRBD2,TRBV12-3/TRBV12-4,15,CASSLGLAETYEQYF,TGTGCCAGCAGTTTAGGCCTAGCGGAGACCTACGAGCAGTACTTC